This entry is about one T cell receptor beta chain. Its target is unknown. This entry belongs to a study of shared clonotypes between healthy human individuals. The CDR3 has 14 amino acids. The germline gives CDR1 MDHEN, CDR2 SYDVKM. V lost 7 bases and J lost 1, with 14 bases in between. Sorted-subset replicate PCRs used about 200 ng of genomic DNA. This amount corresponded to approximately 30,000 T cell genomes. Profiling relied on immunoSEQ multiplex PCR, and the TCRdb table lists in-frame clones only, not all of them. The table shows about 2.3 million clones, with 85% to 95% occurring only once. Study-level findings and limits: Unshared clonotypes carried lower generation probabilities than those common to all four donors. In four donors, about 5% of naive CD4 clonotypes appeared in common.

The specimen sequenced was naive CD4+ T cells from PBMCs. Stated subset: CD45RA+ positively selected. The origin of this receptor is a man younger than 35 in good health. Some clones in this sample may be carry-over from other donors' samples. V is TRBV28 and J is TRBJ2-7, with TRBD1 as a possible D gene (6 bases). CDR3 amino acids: CASTETGISYEQYF. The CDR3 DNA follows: TGTGCCAGCACCGAGACAGGAATATCCTACGAGCAGTACTTC.